Below, one T cell receptor (beta chain) is given with its context. The data are from a study of sequential checkpoint blockade in melanoma. Some clones are missing from TCRdb's copy, which holds only in-frame ones; the method was immunoSEQ multiplex PCR. Of 4,900 or so clones in the sample, about 32% are singletons; the top ten hold roughly 12%. Treatment denoted: randomized to nivolumab then ipilimumab (arm A) or the reverse (arm B). This clonotype was sampled from a human donor with melanoma. This specimen consisted of tumor tissue (inferred from file names), obtained from a patient given nivolumab and ipilimumab in sequence.

CDR3 in DNA: TGTGCCAGCTCACCCGACAGGGAGTGGTACGAGCAGTACTTC. Encoded protein: CASSPDREWYEQYF. The J gene is TRBJ2-7, the V gene TRBV18; the match to TRBD1 covers 7 bases. Per the germline V gene, CDR1 is KGHSH and CDR2 is LQKENI. Trimming at V came to 3 bases and at J to 4 bases, leaving 6 bases not matched to a gene. CDR3 size: 14 residues.